Following are 3 T cell receptor beta chains from one sample sequenced in a study of T cell responses to AZD1222 COVID-19 vaccine. Clones were sequenced by immunoSEQ multiplex PCR, and TCRdb holds only the in-frame ones, with some missing. The sample has about 82,000 clones, around 90% seen once. This material consisted of peripheral blood, taken 28 days after the second AZD1222 dose. Every receptor here comes from an adult who received the AZD1222 COVID-19 vaccine.

This sequence joins TRBV15 and TRBJ1-1; the D is unclear. Trimming pared 7 bases from V and 0 bases from J, leaving 9 bases between. The V gene's germline CDR1 is LNHNV and CDR2 YYDKDF (reference sequence). The CDR3 extends over 13 amino acids. The CDR3 region has the DNA TGTGCCACCAAACCACTCATGAACACTGAAGCTTTCTTT. Translated: CATKPLMNTEAFF. The complete variable domain, with remaining parts taken from reference TRBV15 and TRBJ1-1, reads DAMVIQNPRYQVTQFGKPVTLSCSQTLNHNVMYWYQQKSSQAPKLLFHYYDKDFNNEADTPDNFQSRRPNTSFCFLDIRSPGLGDTAMYLCATKPLMNTEAFFGQGTRLTVV.

This clone was recorded once. The chain employs TRBV10-1 and TRBJ2-3; maybe TRBD1 (6 bases). The V end lost 4 bases, the J end lost 4 bases, and 12 bases lay between the germline ends. The length of the CDR3 is 14 residues. The V gene's germline CDR1 is WNHNN and CDR2 SYGVQD (reference sequence). Here the CDR3 DNA reads TGCGCCAGCAGTGGATCAGGGGTCCCAGATACGCAGTATTTT. Translating it yields CASSGSGVPDTQYF.

The table lists this clone with a count of one. V and J are TRBV19 and TRBJ1-5; D may be TRBD1 (6 bases). Trimming left V 0 bases short and J 7 bases short, with 13 bases between. Germline V CDR1 and CDR2: LNHDA, SQIVND (reference sequence). The CDR3 is 15 amino acids. The CDR3 sequence: CASSIDQGFGQPQHF. CDR3 DNA sequence: TGTGCCAGTAGTATAGATCAGGGGTTTGGCCAGCCCCAGCATTTT.